A selection of T cell receptor beta chains follows, all from one sample in a study of beta chain features in type 1 diabetes. Repertoires were generated with immunoSEQ multiplex PCR, while TCRdb's copy carries only in-frame clones and drops some. The sample yields more than 300,000 clones, 7% to 10% seen once. Sequencing input: central memory CD4+ T cells from blood. All receptors derive from a man aged 25 to 45 with type 1 diabetes. The CDR3 runs from the conserved cysteine through the conserved F or W. The order of the fields is clone size, V gene, CDR3 length, D gene, J gene, CDR3 protein, CDR3 DNA. A D gene is named only where the DNA matches it firmly. Clone sizes are given selectively: once, few, many, or a class where the clone is expanded.

.	TRBV2	15	TRBD2	TRBJ2-3	CATTPTSGVSGTQYF	TGTGCCACCACCCCGACTAGCGGGGTATCGGGTACGCAGTATTTT
few	TRBV19	13	TRBD1	TRBJ1-2	CASSILDRDGYTF	TGTGCCAGTAGTATCCTGGACAGGGACGGCTACACCTTC
.	TRBV14	12	.	TRBJ1-1	CASSQVEGNAFF	TGTGCCAGCAGCCAAGTGGAAGGGAATGCTTTCTTT
many	TRBV10-3	15	TRBD2	TRBJ2-3	CAISDGLAGSDTQYF	TGTGCCATCAGTGATGGGCTAGCGGGTTCAGATACGCAGTATTTT
few	TRBV5-4	13	.	TRBJ2-7	CASSLAGSYEQYF	TGTGCCAGCAGCTTGGCGGGAAGCTACGAGCAGTACTTC
few	TRBV5-1	14	.	TRBJ1-1	CASSLEGTFTEAFF	TGCGCCAGCAGCTTGGAAGGGACGTTCACTGAAGCTTTCTTT
.	TRBV2	13	.	TRBJ2-1	CASTPGGWLEQFF	TGTGCCAGCACCCCGGGGGGCTGGCTGGAGCAGTTCTTC
few	TRBV2	18	TRBD2	TRBJ2-1	CASSGASGGSKGYNEQFF	TGTGCCAGCAGTGGAGCTAGCGGGGGGTCAAAAGGCTACAATGAGCAGTTCTTC
few	TRBV11-2	16	.	TRBJ2-2	CASSSGADWNTGELFF	TGTGCCAGCAGCTCCGGGGCAGACTGGAACACCGGGGAGCTGTTTTTT
.	TRBV27	14	.	TRBJ1-2	CASSPMGRSYGYTF	TGTGCCAGCAGCCCAATGGGGAGATCCTATGGCTACACCTTC
.	TRBV7-8	13	.	TRBJ2-2	CASSLGGAGELFF	TGTGCCAGCAGCTTAGGAGGCGCCGGGGAGCTGTTTTTT
few	TRBV29-1	14	TRBD1	TRBJ2-2	CSVETGAGTGELFF	TGCAGCGTTGAGACAGGGGCCGGCACCGGGGAGCTGTTTTTT
.	TRBV18	14	.	TRBJ2-3	CASDDTLSTDTQYF	TGTGCCAGCGATGACACCCTATCCACAGATACGCAGTATTTT
.	TRBV5-6	13	.	TRBJ2-5	CASSLQGGQTQYF	TGTGCCAGCAGTTTACAGGGTGGACAGACCCAGTACTTC
few	TRBV7-2	13	.	TRBJ1-2	CASSLVQGRGYTF	TGTGCCAGCAGCTTAGTCCAGGGAAGGGGCTACACCTTC
.	TRBV11-2	14	.	TRBJ2-1	CASSLFASDNEQFF	TGTGCCAGCAGCTTATTTGCTAGCGACAATGAGCAGTTCTTC
.	TRBV11-2	14	TRBD1	TRBJ1-4	CASSWRTGNEKLFF	TGTGCCAGCAGCTGGCGGACAGGCAATGAAAAACTGTTTTTT
.	TRBV4-3	15	.	TRBJ1-3	CASSQGPNSGNTIYF	TGCGCCAGCAGCCAAGGACCCAACTCTGGAAACACCATATATTTT
.	TRBV7-9	15	TRBD1	TRBJ2-3	CASSLAQVGGDTQYF	TGTGCCAGCAGCTTAGCGCAAGTAGGGGGCGATACGCAGTATTTT
few	TRBV13	12	.	TRBJ2-2	CASSLWRRELFF	TGTGCCAGCAGCCTTTGGAGGAGGGAGCTGTTTTTT
.	TRBV29-1	14	TRBD2	TRBJ2-1	CSVLAGGPHNEQFF	TGCAGCGTTTTAGCGGGGGGGCCCCACAATGAGCAGTTCTTC
.	TRBV25-1	17	.	TRBJ1-1	CASSEYGPGGRNTEAFF	TGTGCCAGCAGTGAATATGGTCCGGGTGGGCGAAACACTGAAGCTTTCTTT
few	TRBV11-2	15	TRBD1	TRBJ1-6	CASSLGQGYNSPLHF	TGTGCCAGCAGCCTTGGACAGGGGTACAATTCACCCCTCCACTTT
.	TRBV7-8	14	.	TRBJ1-1	CASSSYDRRTEAFF	TGTGCCAGCAGCTCCTATGACAGGCGGACTGAAGCTTTCTTT
many	TRBV27	15	.	TRBJ1-6	CASSLPGVGNSPLHF	TGTGCCAGCAGTTTACCCGGGGTTGGCAATTCACCCCTCCACTTT
few	TRBV7-8	15	TRBD1	TRBJ1-5	CASSPRQGNNQPQHF	TGTGCCAGCAGCCCACGACAGGGGAACAATCAGCCCCAGCATTTT
few	TRBV6-5	14	.	TRBJ2-1	CASSYRGTYNEQFF	TGTGCCAGCAGTTACCGGGGCACCTACAATGAGCAGTTCTTC
few	TRBV2	13	.	TRBJ2-7	CASKRGSSYEQYF	TGTGCCAGCAAAAGGGGGAGCTCCTACGAGCAGTACTTC
.	TRBV6-6	15	.	TRBJ1-5	CASRGLGQHNQPQHF	TGTGCCAGCAGAGGGCTAGGCCAACACAATCAGCCCCAGCATTTT
.	TRBV15	14	.	TRBJ1-1	CATSNRVVGTEAFF	TGTGCCACCAGCAACCGCGTCGTGGGCACTGAAGCTTTCTTT
few	TRBV7-2	13	TRBD2	TRBJ2-1	CASSTREGHEQFF	TGTGCCAGCAGCACTCGGGAGGGGCATGAGCAGTTCTTC
.	TRBV5-1	14	.	TRBJ2-5	CASSPTVTQETQYF	TGCGCCAGCAGCCCGACAGTGACCCAAGAGACCCAGTACTTC
few	TRBV23-1	16	TRBD1	TRBJ2-1	CASSQSKDRGLNEQFF	TGCGCCAGCAGTCAATCGAAGGACAGGGGGCTTAATGAGCAGTTCTTC
.	TRBV28	12	.	TRBJ1-6	CASSGGNSPLHF	TGTGCCAGCAGTGGGGGAAATTCACCCCTCCACTTT
few	TRBV11-2	14	TRBD1	TRBJ1-6	CASSLRDRDSPLHF	TGTGCCAGCAGCTTACGGGACAGGGATTCACCCCTCCACTTT
.	TRBV30	16	TRBD1	TRBJ2-3	CAWSVVGTGVGDTQYF	TGTGCCTGGAGTGTAGTGGGGACAGGGGTCGGAGATACGCAGTATTTT
few	TRBV11-2	13	.	TRBJ2-4	CASSTDGPNIQYF	TGTGCCAGCAGCACGGACGGGCCTAACATTCAGTACTTC
few	TRBV6-6	12	.	TRBJ2-7	CASRLQGYEQYF	TGTGCCAGCAGGCTACAGGGCTACGAGCAGTACTTC
few	TRBV11-2	13	.	TRBJ1-2	CASSLTDLNGYTF	TGTGCCAGCAGCTTAACGGATCTGAACGGCTACACCTTC
.	TRBV30	12	.	TRBJ2-7	CAWSDTRYEQYF	TGTGCCTGGAGCGACACTAGGTACGAGCAGTACTTC
few	TRBV25-1	12	.	TRBJ2-5	CASSEGEETQYF	TGTGCCAGCAGTGAGGGAGAAGAGACCCAGTACTTC